The next 15 T cell receptor beta chains were all read from a single sample in a study of control samples from healthy donors and cancer patients. Generated by immunoSEQ multiplex PCR, the TCRdb table keeps only in-frame clones and is missing some. The sample lists 100,000 to 150,000 clones, roughly 90% seen once, with approximately 2% in the top ten. Input material: blood. The receptor set was obtained from a woman in her fifties or sixties in good health.

The genes are TRBV28 and TRBJ2-1; TRBD2 matches 13 bases. The CDR3 loop spans 19 amino acids. Germline V gene lookup returns CDR1 MDHEN and CDR2 SYDVKM. Losses at the gene ends were 6 bases for V and 5 bases for J; bases not matched to a gene: 16. CDR3 protein: CASSPIGLAGARVDNEQFF. Written as DNA, the CDR3 is TGTGCCAGCAGCCCCATTGGACTAGCGGGGGCTCGGGTAGACAATGAGCAGTTCTTC.

The chain couples TRBV2 to TRBJ2-7, with 9 positions matching TRBD2. This CDR3 comprises 14 residues. Trimming at V came to 0 bases and at J to 8 bases, leaving 5 bases not matched to a gene. Germline V CDR1 and CDR2: SNHLY, FYNNEI. The CDR3 region is CASSEASGRSQQYF. DNA for the CDR3: TGTGCCAGCAGTGAAGCTAGCGGGAGATCCCAGCAGTACTTC.

V usage is TRBV5-1 and J usage is TRBJ2-1; D remains ambiguous. CDR1 is SGHRS, CDR2 YFSETQ, per germline. Trimming took 0 bases from V and 7 from J, leaving 11 bases between them. This CDR3 has 14 amino acids. CDR3 coding DNA: TGCGCCAGCAGCTTGGTTATAATTGGGAATGAGCAGTTCTTC. It codes for CASSLVIIGNEQFF.

The V and J genes are TRBV9 and TRBJ1-4; D is uncertain. The CDR3 extends over 15 amino acids. Germline values: CDR1 SGDLS, CDR2 YYNGEE. Trimming took 0 bases from V and 4 from J, leaving 10 bases between them. The CDR3 spells CASSVGGSLNEKLFF. CDR3 nucleotides: TGTGCCAGCAGCGTAGGCGGCAGCCTTAATGAAAAACTGTTTTTT.

This clone was counted a single time. The CDR3 DNA is TGTGCCAGTAGCCTGGGACTAGCGGCGACCTACGAGCAGTACTTC. Its protein product is CASSLGLAATYEQYF. This sequence joins TRBV19 and TRBJ2-7; 11 nucleotides line up with TRBD2. After removal of 6 bases from V and 2 bases from J, the junction contained 6 bases not matched to a gene. CDR1 LNHDA and CDR2 SQIVND come from the germline V gene (reference sequence). The CDR3 totals 15 residues.

The rearrangement joins TRBV7-2 to TRBJ2-4; TRBD1 matches 8 bases. With 4 bases clipped from V and 2 bases from J, the junction kept 7 bases outside the gene matches. This CDR3 spans 16 amino acids. Looked up from germline, CDR1 is SGHTA and CDR2 is FQGNSA. Here the CDR3 reads CASSSRTGQTKNIQYF. CDR3 DNA: TGTGCCAGCAGCTCCCGGACAGGGCAAACCAAAAACATTCAGTACTTC. Variable domain in full (rest from reference TRBV7-2 and TRBJ2-4): GAGVSQSPSNKVTEKGKDVELRCDPISGHTALYWYRQSLGQGLEFLIYFQGNSAPDKSGLPSDRFSAERTGGSVSTLTIQRTQQEDSAVYLCASSSRTGQTKNIQYFGAGTRLSVL.

The gene calls are TRBV6-1 and TRBJ2-3; perhaps D is TRBD1 or TRBD2 (5 bases each). The V gene lost 1 base and the J gene lost 1 base, with 15 bases spanning the gap. This CDR3 comprises 17 residues. Germline V gene data show CDR1 as MNHNS and CDR2 as SASEGT. Written as DNA, the CDR3 is TGTGCCAGCAGTGAAGTGCACTGGGGGAGTGGCACAGATACGCAGTATTTT. Protein sequence: CASSEVHWGSGTDTQYF.

The chain combines TRBV5-1 with TRBJ1-3, with D possibly TRBD1 on 6 matching bases. The CDR3 totals 16 residues. V shed 3 bases and J shed 0 bases, with 13 bases lying between them. Germline V CDR1 and CDR2: SGHRS, YFSETQ. CDR3 in DNA: TGCGCCAGCAGCTCCGGGGGCAGCCACTCTGGAAACACCATATATTTT. Its protein is CASSSGGSHSGNTIYF.

The J gene is TRBJ1-2, the V gene TRBV2; 11 nucleotides line up with TRBD1. The CDR3 contains 14 residues. With 4 bases clipped from V and 7 bases from J, the junction kept 5 bases outside the gene matches. CDR1 is SNHLY and CDR2 is FYNNEI in the germline V gene. CDR3 amino acids: CASSVGQGAPGYTF. The CDR3 DNA reads as TGTGCCAGCAGTGTAGGACAGGGGGCGCCTGGCTACACCTTC.

This CDR3 reads CASSRGLASHNEQFF. CDR3 nucleotide sequence: TGTGCCAGCTCCCGGGGACTAGCGAGTCACAATGAGCAGTTCTTC. V is TRBV27 and J is TRBJ2-1; 10 bases are shared with TRBD2. J was trimmed by 5 bases and V by 8 bases; bases with no gene match: 9. The CDR3 runs to 15 residues. The germline gives CDR1 MNHEY, CDR2 SMNVEV (reference sequence).

The chain joins TRBV5-1 to TRBJ2-2; TRBD1 matches at 8 bases. With 5 bases clipped from V and 5 bases from J, the junction kept 11 bases outside the gene matches. Germline V gene data show CDR1 as SGHRS and CDR2 as YFSETQ. CDR3 size: 16 residues. This chain's CDR3 is CASRPPGQARTGELFF. CDR3 bases: TGCGCCAGCAGACCACCGGGACAGGCGAGGACCGGGGAGCTGTTTTTT.

V usage is TRBV11-3 and J usage is TRBJ2-2; D gene ambiguous. The germline V gene encodes CDR1 SGHNT and CDR2 YENEEA. This CDR3 comprises 12 residues. Trimming removed 5 bases at V and 0 bases at J, with 1 base between. The CDR3 reads CASSANTGELFF. CDR3 DNA sequence: TGTGCCAGCAGCGCGAACACCGGGGAGCTGTTTTTT.

The DNA for the CDR3 is TGCAGTGCTAGTGTGGCGGGGGGGCCGGGAGATACGCAGTATTTT. Translation gives CSASVAGGPGDTQYF. The genes are TRBV20-1 and TRBJ2-3; TRBD2 agrees at 9 bases. In germline, CDR1 is DFQATT, CDR2 SNEGSKA (reference sequence). With 3 bases clipped from V and 5 bases from J, the junction kept 9 bases outside the gene matches. This CDR3 has 15 amino acids.

This clone was seen only once. The genes are TRBV14 and TRBJ1-5; 8 bases align to TRBD1. V trimming: 4 bases; J trimming: 8 bases; junction bases outside the gene matches: 19. CDR3 length equals 18 residues. Looked up from germline, CDR1 is SGHDN and CDR2 is FVKESK. Here the CDR3 reads CASSPCRTGHGTEKPQHF. The DNA for the CDR3 is TGTGCCAGCAGCCCTTGTCGGACAGGGCATGGTACCGAAAAGCCCCAGCATTTT.

The V gene is TRBV6-5, the J gene TRBJ1-1; D remains unclear. Germline CDR1 is MNHEY and CDR2 is SVGAGI. Trimming stripped 2 bases from V and 2 bases from J, with 3 bases between. This CDR3 is built from 12 residues. CDR3 residues: CASSYANTEAFF. CDR3 nucleotides: TGTGCCAGCAGTTACGCTAACACTGAAGCTTTCTTT.